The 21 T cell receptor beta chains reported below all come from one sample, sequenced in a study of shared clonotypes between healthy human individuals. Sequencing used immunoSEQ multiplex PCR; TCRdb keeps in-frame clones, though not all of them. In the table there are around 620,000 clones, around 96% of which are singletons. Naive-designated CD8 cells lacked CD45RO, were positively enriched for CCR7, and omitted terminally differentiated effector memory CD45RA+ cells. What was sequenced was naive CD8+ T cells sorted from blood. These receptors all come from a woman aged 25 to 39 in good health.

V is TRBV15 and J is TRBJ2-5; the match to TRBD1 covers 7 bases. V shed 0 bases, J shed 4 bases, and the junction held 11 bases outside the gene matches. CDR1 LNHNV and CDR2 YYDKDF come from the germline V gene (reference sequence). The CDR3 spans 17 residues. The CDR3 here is CATSRDATGVGGETQYF. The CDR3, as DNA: TGTGCCACCAGCAGAGACGCCACAGGGGTAGGTGGAGAGACCCAGTACTTC. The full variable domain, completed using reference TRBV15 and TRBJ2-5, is DAMVIQNPRYQVTQFGKPVTLSCSQTLNHNVMYWYQQKSSQAPKLLFHYYDKDFNNEADTPDNFQSRRPNTSFCFLDIRSPGLGDTAMYLCATSRDATGVGGETQYFGPGTRLLVL.

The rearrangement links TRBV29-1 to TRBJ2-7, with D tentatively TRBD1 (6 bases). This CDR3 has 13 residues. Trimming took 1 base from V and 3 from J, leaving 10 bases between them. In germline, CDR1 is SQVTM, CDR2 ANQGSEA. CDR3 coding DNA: TGCAGCGTTGAAGGACAGGACAGCTACGAGCAGTACTTC. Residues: CSVEGQDSYEQYF.

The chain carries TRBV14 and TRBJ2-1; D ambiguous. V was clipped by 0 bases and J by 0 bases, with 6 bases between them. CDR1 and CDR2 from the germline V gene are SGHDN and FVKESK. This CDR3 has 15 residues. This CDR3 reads CASSQETYSYNEQFF. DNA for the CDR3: TGTGCCAGCAGCCAAGAGACTTACTCCTACAATGAGCAGTTCTTC.

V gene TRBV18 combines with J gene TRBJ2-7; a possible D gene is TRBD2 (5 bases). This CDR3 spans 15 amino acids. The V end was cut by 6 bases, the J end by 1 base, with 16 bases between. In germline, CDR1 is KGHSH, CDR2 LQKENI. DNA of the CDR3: TGTGCCAGCTCCCCATGGTCTGAGGGATCCTACGAGCAGTACTTC. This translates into CASSPWSEGSYEQYF.

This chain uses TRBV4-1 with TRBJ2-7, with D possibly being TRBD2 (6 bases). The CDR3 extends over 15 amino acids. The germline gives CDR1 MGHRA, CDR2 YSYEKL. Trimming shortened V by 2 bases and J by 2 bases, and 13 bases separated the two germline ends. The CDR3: CASSQRDGGPYEQYF. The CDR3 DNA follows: TGCGCCAGCAGCCAAAGGGACGGGGGTCCCTACGAGCAGTACTTC.

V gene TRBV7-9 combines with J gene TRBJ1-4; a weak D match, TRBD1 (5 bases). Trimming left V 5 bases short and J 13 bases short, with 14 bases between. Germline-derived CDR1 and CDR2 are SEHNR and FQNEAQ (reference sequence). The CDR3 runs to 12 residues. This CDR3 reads CASSPGGERLFF. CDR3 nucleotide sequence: TGTGCCAGCAGCCCCGGGGGGGAGAGACTGTTTTTT.

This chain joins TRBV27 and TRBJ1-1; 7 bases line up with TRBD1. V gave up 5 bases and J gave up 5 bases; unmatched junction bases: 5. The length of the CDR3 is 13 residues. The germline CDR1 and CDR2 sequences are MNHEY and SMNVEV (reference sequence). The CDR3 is CASSIAGGTEAFF. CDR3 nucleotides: TGTGCCAGCAGTATCGCAGGGGGAACTGAAGCTTTCTTT.

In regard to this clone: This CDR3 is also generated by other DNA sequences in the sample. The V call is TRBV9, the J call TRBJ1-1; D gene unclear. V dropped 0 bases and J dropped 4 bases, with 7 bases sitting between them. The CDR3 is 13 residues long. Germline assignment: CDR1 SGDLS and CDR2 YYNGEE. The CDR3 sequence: CASSVGTGTEAFF. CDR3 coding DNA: TGTGCCAGCAGCGTAGGAACGGGCACTGAAGCTTTCTTT.

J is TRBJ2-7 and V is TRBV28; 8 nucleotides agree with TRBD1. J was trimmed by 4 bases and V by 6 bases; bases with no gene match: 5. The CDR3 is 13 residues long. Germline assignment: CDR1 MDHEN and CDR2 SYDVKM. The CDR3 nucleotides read TGTGCCAGCAGCCACAGGGGGACTTACGAGCAGTACTTC. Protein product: CASSHRGTYEQYF.

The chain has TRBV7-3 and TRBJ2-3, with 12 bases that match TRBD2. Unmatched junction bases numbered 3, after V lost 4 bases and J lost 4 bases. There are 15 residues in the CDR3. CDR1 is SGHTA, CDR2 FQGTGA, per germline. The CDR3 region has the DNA TGTGCCAGCAGCTCTTCTAGCGGGAGGGCAGATACGCAGTATTTT. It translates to CASSSSSGRADTQYF.

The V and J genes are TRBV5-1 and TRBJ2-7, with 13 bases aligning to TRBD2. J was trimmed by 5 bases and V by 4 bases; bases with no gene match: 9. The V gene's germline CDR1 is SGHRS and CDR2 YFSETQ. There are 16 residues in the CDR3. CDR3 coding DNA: TGCGCCAGCAGCAAAACTAGCGGGAGGGCCTGGGACGAGCAGTACTTC. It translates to CASSKTSGRAWDEQYF. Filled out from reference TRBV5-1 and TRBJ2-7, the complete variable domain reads KAGVTQTPRYLIKTRGQQVTLSCSPISGHRSVSWYQQTPGQGLQFLFEYFSETQRNKGNFPGRFSGRQFSNSRSEMNVSTLELGDSALYLCASSKTSGRAWDEQYFGPGTRLTVT.

The CDR3 here is CAWSQDRKEQYF. In DNA form, the CDR3 reads TGTGCCTGGAGTCAGGACAGGAAAGAGCAGTACTTC. The chain joins TRBV30 to TRBJ2-7; 7 positions agree with TRBD1. After removal of 2 bases from V and 7 bases from J, the junction contained 5 bases not matched to a gene. This CDR3 has 12 amino acids. CDR1 is GTSNPN and CDR2 is SVGIG in the germline V gene (reference sequence).

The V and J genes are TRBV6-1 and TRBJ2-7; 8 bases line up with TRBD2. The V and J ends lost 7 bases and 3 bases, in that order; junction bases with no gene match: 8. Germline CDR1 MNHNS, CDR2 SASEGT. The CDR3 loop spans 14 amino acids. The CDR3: CASKKAGEVYEQYF. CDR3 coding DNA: TGTGCCAGCAAGAAAGCGGGAGAGGTCTACGAGCAGTACTTC.

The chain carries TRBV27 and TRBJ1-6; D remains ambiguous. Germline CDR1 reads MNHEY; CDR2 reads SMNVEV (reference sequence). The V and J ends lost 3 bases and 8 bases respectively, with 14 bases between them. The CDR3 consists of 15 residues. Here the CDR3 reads CASSLGIIGYSPLHF. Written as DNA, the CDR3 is TGTGCCAGCAGTTTGGGAATTATCGGGTATTCACCCCTCCACTTT.

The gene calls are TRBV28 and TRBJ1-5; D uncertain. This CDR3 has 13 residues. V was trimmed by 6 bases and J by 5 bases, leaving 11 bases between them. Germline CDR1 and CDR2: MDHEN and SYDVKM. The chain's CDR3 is CASSRPSDQPQHF. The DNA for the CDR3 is TGTGCCAGCAGCCGTCCCAGTGATCAGCCCCAGCATTTT.

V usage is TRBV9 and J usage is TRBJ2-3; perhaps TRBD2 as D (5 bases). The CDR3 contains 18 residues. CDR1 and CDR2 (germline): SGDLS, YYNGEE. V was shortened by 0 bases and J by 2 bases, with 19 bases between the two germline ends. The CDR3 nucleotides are TGTGCCAGCAGCGTAGACGAGGGTGTGTCAGCCGACACAGATACGCAGTATTTT. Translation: CASSVDEGVSADTDTQYF. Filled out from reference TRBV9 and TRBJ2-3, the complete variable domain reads DSGVTQTPKHLITATGQRVTLRCSPRSGDLSVYWYQQSLDQGLQFLIQYYNGEERAKGNILERFSAQQFPDLHSELNLSSLELGDSALYFCASSVDEGVSADTDTQYFGPGTRLTVL.

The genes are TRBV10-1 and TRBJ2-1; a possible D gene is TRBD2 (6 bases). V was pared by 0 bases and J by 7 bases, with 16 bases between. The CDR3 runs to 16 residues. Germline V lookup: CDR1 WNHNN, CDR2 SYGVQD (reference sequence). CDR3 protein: CASSESPEGLGNEQFF. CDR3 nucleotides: TGCGCCAGCAGTGAGTCGCCGGAGGGGTTAGGTAATGAGCAGTTCTTC.

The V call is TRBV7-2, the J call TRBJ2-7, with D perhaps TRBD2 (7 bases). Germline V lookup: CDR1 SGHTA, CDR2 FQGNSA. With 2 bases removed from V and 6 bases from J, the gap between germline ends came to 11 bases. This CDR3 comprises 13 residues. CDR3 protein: CASSLPGEGEQYF. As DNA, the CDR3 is TGTGCCAGCAGCTTACCAGGGGAGGGCGAGCAGTACTTC.

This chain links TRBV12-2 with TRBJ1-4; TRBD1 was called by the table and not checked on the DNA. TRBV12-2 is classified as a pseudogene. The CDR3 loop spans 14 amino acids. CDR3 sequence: CASRFQASNEKLFF. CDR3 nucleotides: TGTGCAAGTCGCTTCCAGGCTTCTAATGAAAAACTGTTTTTT.

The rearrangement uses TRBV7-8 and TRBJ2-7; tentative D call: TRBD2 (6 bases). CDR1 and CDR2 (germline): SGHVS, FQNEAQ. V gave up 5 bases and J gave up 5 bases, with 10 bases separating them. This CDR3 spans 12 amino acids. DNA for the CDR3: TGTGCCAGCAGCCCCACTAGCCACGAGCAGTACTTC. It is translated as CASSPTSHEQYF.

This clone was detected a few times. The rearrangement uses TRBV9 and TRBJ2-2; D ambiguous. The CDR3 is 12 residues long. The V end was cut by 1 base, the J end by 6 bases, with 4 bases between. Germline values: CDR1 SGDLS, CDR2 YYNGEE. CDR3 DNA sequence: TGTGCCAGCAGCGTATCGCCCGGGGAGCTGTTTTTT. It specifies CASSVSPGELFF.